The T cell receptor (beta chain) under discussion was sequenced for a study of shared clonotypes between healthy human individuals. General study points: The genetic and exposure-history diversity represented was limited by few donors. Clonotypes not shared had lower generation probabilities than those common to all four donors. Across a few donors, naive CD4 shared 4.5% to 6%, naive CD8 more than 3%, memory CD4 less than 2.5%, memory CD8 under 0.5%.

On this clone itself: Its matching antigen is unknown.

Germline values: CDR1 LNHDA, CDR2 SQIVND (reference sequence). Deletions cut 3 bases from V and 6 bases from J, with 10 bases between. This CDR3 contains 13 residues. The table came from immunoSEQ multiplex PCR; TCRdb's copy has only in-frame clones and leaves some out. Of 1 million to 1.3 million clones detected, around 78% appear once; the ten largest clones hold 0.61%. V usage is TRBV19 and J usage is TRBJ2-3; D is ambiguous. The TCR originated in a man between 18 and 35 years old in good health. Some clones in this sample may be carry-over from other donors' samples. Sample: memory CD4+ T cells from PBMCs. Subset given: CD45RA-negative fraction. CDR3 coding DNA: TGTGCCAGTAGTATTCTTCCTCAGGATACGCAGTATTTT. This translates into CASSILPQDTQYF.